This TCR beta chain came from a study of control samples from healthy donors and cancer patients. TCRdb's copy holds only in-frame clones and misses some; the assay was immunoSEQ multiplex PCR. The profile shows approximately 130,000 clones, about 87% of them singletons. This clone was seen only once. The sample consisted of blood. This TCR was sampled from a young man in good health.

In DNA, the CDR3 is TGCGCCAGCAGCTTGGGGCAGGGGGCTAGAAACACCATATATTTT. Protein: CASSLGQGARNTIYF. This sequence joins TRBV5-1 and TRBJ1-3; 8 bases fit TRBD1. J gave up 5 bases and V 0 bases, and 4 bases lay outside the gene matches. Germline V gene sequence: CDR1 SGHRS, CDR2 YFSETQ. CDR3 size: 15 residues.